This T cell receptor (beta chain) was captured in a study of beta chain features in type 1 diabetes. As to this clone: What it binds is not known.

Expressed TCRB transcripts got sequenced, as all isolated RNA was reverse transcribed. The read count averaged roughly 3.5 million across naive, central memory and regulatory T cell samples. Assay: immunoSEQ multiplex PCR; the TCRdb copy retains only in-frame clones and omits some. Seen here are 100,000 to 150,000 clones, around a sixth observed once, and the top ten hold around 2.5%. One heparinised draw, averaging roughly 110 mL, was taken per donor. Findings of the study overall: The study found moderately but significantly shorter TCRB CDR3s in all four CD4+ subsets of Type 1 diabetes patients.

The origin of this receptor is a man aged 18 to 30 with type 1 diabetes. The material sequenced was central memory CD4+ T cells from blood.

In DNA form, the CDR3 reads TGTGCCTGGAGTCCCAAGCTTGGCGGGGGCACAGATACGCAGTATTTT. Translating it yields CAWSPKLGGGTDTQYF. This chain links TRBV30 with TRBJ2-3; possibly TRBD2 for D (6 bases). Trimming took 2 bases from V and 1 from J, leaving 16 bases between them. The CDR3 has 16 residues. Germline loops: CDR1 GTSNPN, CDR2 SVGIG (reference sequence).